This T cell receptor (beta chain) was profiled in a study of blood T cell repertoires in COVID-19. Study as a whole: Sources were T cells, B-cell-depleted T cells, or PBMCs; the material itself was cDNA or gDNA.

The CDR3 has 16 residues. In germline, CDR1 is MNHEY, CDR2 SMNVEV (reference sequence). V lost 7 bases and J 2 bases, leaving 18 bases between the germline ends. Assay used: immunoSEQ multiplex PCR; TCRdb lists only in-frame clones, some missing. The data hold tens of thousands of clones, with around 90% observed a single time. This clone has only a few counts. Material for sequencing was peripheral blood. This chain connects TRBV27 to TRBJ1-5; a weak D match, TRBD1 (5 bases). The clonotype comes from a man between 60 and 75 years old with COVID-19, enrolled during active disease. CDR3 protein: CASKDSGTSGNQPQHF. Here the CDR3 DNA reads TGTGCCAGCAAGGATTCAGGGACTTCGGGCAATCAGCCCCAGCATTTT.